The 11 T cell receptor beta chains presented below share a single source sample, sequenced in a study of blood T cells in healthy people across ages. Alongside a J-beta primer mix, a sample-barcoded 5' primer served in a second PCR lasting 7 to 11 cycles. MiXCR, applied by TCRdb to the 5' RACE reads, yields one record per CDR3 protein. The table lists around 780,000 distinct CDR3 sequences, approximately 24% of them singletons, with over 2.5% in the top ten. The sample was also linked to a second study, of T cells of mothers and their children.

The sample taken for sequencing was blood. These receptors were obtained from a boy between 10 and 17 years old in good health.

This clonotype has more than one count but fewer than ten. The CDR3 protein is CASSLERGSYYGYTF. CDR3 coding DNA: TGTGCCAGCAGCTTAGAACGGGGGAGCTACTATGGCTACACCTTC. The chain uses TRBV7-8 and TRBJ1-2, with D perhaps matching TRBD1 (5 bases). Germline CDR1 and CDR2: SGHVS and FQNEAQ. V gave up 1 base and J gave up 3 bases, with 12 bases separating them. The CDR3 is made up of 15 amino acids.

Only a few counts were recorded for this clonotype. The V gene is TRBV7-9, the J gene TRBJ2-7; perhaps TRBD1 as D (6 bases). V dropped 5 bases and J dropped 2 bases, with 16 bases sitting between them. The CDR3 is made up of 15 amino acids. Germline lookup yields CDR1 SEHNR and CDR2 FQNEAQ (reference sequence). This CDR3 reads CASSARQGHPYEQYF. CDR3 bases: TGTGCCAGCAGCGCTCGCCAGGGGCACCCCTACGAGCAGTACTTC.

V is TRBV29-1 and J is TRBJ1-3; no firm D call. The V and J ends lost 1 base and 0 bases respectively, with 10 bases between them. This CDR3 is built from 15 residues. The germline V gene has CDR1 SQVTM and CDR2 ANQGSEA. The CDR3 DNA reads TGCAGCGTTGAAGTGGATTCCTTCTCTGGAAACACCATATATTTT. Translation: CSVEVDSFSGNTIYF.

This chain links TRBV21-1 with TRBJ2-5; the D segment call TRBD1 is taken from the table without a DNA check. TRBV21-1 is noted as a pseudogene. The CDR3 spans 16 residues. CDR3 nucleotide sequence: TGTGCCAGATCCCCCGAGACCGGACCCCAACAAGAGACCCAGTACTTC. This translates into CARSPETGPQQETQYF.

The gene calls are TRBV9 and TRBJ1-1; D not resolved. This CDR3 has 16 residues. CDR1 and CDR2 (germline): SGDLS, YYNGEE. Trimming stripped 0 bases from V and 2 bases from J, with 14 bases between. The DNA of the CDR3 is TGTGCCAGCAGCGTAGCCCCTGAAGCACCCAACACTGAAGCTTTCTTT. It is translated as CASSVAPEAPNTEAFF.

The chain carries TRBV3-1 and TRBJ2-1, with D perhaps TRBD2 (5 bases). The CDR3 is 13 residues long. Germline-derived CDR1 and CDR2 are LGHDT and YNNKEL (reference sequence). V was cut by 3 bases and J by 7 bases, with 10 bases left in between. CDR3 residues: CASSHTGRNEQFF. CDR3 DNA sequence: TGTGCCAGCAGCCACACGGGGAGAAATGAGCAGTTCTTC.

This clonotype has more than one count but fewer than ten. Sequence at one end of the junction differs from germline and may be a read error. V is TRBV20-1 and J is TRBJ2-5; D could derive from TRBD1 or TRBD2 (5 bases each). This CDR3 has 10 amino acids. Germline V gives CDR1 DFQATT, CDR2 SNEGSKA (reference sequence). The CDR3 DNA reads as TGCAGTGCTTCATGGGGGACCCGGTACTTC. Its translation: CSASWGTRYF.

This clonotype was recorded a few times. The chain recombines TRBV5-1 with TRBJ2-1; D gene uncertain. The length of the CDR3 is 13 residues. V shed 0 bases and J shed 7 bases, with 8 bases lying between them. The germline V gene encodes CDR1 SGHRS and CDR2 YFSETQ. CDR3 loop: CASSLVNGNEQFF. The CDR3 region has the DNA TGCGCCAGCAGCTTGGTGAACGGGAATGAGCAGTTCTTC.

CDR3 protein: CASSPPGDPYEQYF. CDR3 coding DNA: TGCGCCAGCAGCCCCCCCGGAGATCCCTACGAGCAGTACTTC. The gene calls are TRBV5-1 and TRBJ2-7; D remains unclear. The germline V gene has CDR1 SGHRS and CDR2 YFSETQ. The V and J ends lost 4 bases and 2 bases respectively, with 13 bases between them. This CDR3 comprises 14 residues.

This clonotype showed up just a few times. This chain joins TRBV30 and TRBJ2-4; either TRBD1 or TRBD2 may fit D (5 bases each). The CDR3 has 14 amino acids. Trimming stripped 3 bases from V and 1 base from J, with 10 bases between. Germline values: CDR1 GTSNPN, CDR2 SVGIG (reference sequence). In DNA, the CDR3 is TGTGCCTGGAGCGAGAGGGGTGCCAAAAACATTCAGTACTTC. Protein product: CAWSERGAKNIQYF.

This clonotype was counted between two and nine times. The CDR3 sequence: CASSVAELRDTQYF. In nucleotides, the CDR3 is TGTGCCAGCAGCGTAGCGGAACTGAGGGATACGCAGTATTTT. The chain is built from TRBV9 and TRBJ2-3, with no clear D. Trimming pared 0 bases from V and 6 bases from J, leaving 11 bases between. Germline CDR1 SGDLS, CDR2 YYNGEE. CDR3 length: 14 amino acids.